Listed here are 9 T cell receptor beta chains from one sample, sequenced in a study of T cells in Graves' hyperthyroidism and ophthalmopathy. What was amplified from RNA transcripts were TCR beta CDR3 regions. The HTBI primer set drove a first-round RT-PCR of the TCR CDR3. TCRdb used MiXCR to reprocess the multiplex PCR reads, holding one entry per CDR3 protein. The table shows around 380,000 distinct CDR3 sequences, with approximately 12% occurring only once. What was sequenced was blood. These receptors were taken from a young man with Graves' hyperthyroidism that later progressed to Graves' ophthalmopathy.

This clonotype was observed many times. The V call is TRBV27, the J call TRBJ1-2, with unresolved D. The CDR3 contains 13 residues. V lost 4 bases, J lost 4 bases, and 10 bases lay in between. The germline V gene encodes CDR1 MNHEY and CDR2 SMNVEV (reference sequence). As DNA, the CDR3 is TGTGCCAGCAGTTCCCAGGACGGCTATGGCTACACCTTC. Translation: CASSSQDGYGYTF.

This clonotype occurred many times. The chain recombines TRBV7-3 with TRBJ2-1, with 8 nucleotides matching TRBD2. The V gene's germline CDR1 is SGHTA and CDR2 FQGTGA. With V trimmed by 1 base and J by 4 bases, 12 bases remained unmatched. There are 18 residues in the CDR3. DNA for the CDR3: TGTGCCAGCAGCTTAAGGCCTCTTCCGGGGGGGATATACAATGAGCAGTTCTTC. Protein product: CASSLRPLPGGIYNEQFF.

The chain links TRBV20-1 to TRBJ2-2; D gene unclear. This CDR3 comprises 16 residues. The V end was cut by 3 bases, the J end by 5 bases, with 19 bases between. Germline V gives CDR1 DFQATT, CDR2 SNEGSKA (reference sequence). CDR3 sequence (DNA): TGCAGTGCTAGGGATTTTGGATGGGCAGGTACCGGGGAGCTGTTTTTT. Its protein is CSARDFGWAGTGELFF.

V and J are TRBV11-2 and TRBJ1-2; TRBD1 matches at 9 bases. The ends lost 4 bases at V and 4 bases at J; junction bases unmatched: 7. Germline V gives CDR1 SGHAT, CDR2 FQNNGV. There are 15 residues in the CDR3. This CDR3 reads CASSSPGQGSYGYTF. CDR3 DNA: TGTGCCAGCAGCTCCCCGGGACAGGGCAGCTATGGCTACACCTTC.

A note on this clonotype: Being one base from a much bigger clone, this may be a read error. The rearrangement links TRBV24-1 to TRBJ2-7, with a weak D call TRBD1 (6 bases). Trimming took off 4 bases at V and 5 bases at J, with 11 bases between the two ends. The CDR3 length is 13 residues. Germline V gene lookup returns CDR1 KGHDR and CDR2 SFDVKD. The CDR3 sequence is CATSDPAGDEQYF. DNA for the CDR3: TGTGCCACCAGTGACCCCGCAGGGGACGAGCAGTACTTC.

As to this clonotype: This may stem from a read error, because a much larger clone lies one nucleotide away. The chain uses TRBV7-8 and TRBJ2-1; the match to TRBD2 covers 14 bases. Germline lookup yields CDR1 SGHVS and CDR2 FQNEAQ. The J segment lost 8 bases and the V segment lost 4 bases, leaving 7 bases of the junction unmatched. This CDR3 contains 16 residues. The CDR3 reads CASSSTTSGGADEQFF. The CDR3 DNA reads as TGTGCCAGCAGCTCGACGACTAGCGGGGGGGCGGATGAGCAGTTCTTC.

This chain uses TRBV7-9 with TRBJ2-1; 10 bases agree with TRBD2. CDR1 is SEHNR and CDR2 is FQNEAQ in the germline V gene (reference sequence). The CDR3 totals 16 residues. V lost 3 bases and J lost 4; bases outside the gene matches: 6. This CDR3 reads CASSLRTSGQYNEQFF. CDR3 sequence (DNA): TGTGCCAGCAGCTTGCGGACTAGCGGACAGTACAATGAGCAGTTCTTC.

This clonotype was counted ten times or more. The gene calls are TRBV5-1 and TRBJ1-4; no clear D gene. Germline V gene sequence: CDR1 SGHRS, CDR2 YFSETQ. V lost 0 bases to trimming and J lost 6 bases, with 9 bases between them. The CDR3 loop spans 14 amino acids. The CDR3 DNA follows: TGCGCCAGCAGCTTGGGAGACATTTATGAAAAACTGTTTTTT. Amino acid sequence: CASSLGDIYEKLFF.

This clonotype was counted only a few times. The gene calls are TRBV15 and TRBJ2-1; D possibly corresponds to TRBD1 (6 bases). Germline assignment: CDR1 LNHNV and CDR2 YYDKDF (reference sequence). Trimming removed 8 bases at V and 4 bases at J, with 21 bases between. The CDR3 totals 16 residues. This CDR3 reads CATSLTPKGVYNEQFF. In DNA, the CDR3 is TGTGCCACCTCGTTAACACCCAAGGGGGTTTACAATGAGCAGTTCTTC.